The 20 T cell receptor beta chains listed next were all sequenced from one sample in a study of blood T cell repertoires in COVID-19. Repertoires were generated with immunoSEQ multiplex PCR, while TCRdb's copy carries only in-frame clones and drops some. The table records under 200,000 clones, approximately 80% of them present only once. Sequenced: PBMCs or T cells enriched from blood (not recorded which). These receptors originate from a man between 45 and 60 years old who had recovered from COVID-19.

CDR3 coding DNA: TGTGCCACCAGTGATTTTGACAGATTACACAATCAGCCCCAGCATTTT. This gives the protein CATSDFDRLHNQPQHF. This chain links TRBV24-1 with TRBJ1-5; D perhaps matches TRBD1 (5 bases). Between the trimmed V and J ends, which lost 1 base and 3 bases, there was a span of 12 bases. The CDR3 has 16 amino acids. CDR1 and CDR2 from the germline V gene are KGHDR and SFDVKD.

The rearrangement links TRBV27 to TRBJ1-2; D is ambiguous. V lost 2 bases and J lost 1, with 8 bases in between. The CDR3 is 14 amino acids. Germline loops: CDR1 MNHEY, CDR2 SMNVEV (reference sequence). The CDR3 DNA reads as TGTGCCAGCAGTTTACAGACGGGTAACTATGGCTACACCTTC. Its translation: CASSLQTGNYGYTF.

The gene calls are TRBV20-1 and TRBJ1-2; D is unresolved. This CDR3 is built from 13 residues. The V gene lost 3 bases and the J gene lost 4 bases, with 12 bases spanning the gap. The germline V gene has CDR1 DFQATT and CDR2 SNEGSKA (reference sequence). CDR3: CSASSEAAYGYTF. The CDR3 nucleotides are TGCAGTGCTAGTAGTGAGGCGGCCTATGGCTACACCTTC.

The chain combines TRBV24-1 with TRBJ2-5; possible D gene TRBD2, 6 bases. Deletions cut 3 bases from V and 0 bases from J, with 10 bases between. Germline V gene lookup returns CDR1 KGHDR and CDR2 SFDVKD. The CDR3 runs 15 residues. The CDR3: CATSDLGGDQETQYF. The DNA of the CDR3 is TGTGCCACCAGTGATCTTGGAGGGGACCAAGAGACCCAGTACTTC.

The CDR3, as DNA: TGTGCCAGCAGCCGGATGGACAGGGGAGGCTATGGCTACACCTTC. Protein sequence: CASSRMDRGGYGYTF. The V and J genes are TRBV5-6 and TRBJ1-2; 9 nucleotides line up with TRBD1. The V gene's germline CDR1 is SGHDT and CDR2 YYEEEE. The CDR3 consists of 15 residues. Losses at the gene ends were 4 bases for V and 4 bases for J; bases not matched to a gene: 8.

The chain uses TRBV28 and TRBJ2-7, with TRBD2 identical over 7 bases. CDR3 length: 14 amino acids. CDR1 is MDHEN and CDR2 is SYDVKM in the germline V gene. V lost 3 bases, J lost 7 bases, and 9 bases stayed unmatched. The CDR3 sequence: CASSFGGSAWEQYF. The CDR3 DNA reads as TGTGCCAGCAGTTTTGGCGGGAGTGCGTGGGAGCAGTACTTC. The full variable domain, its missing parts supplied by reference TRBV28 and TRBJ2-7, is DVKVTQSSRYLVKRTGEKVFLECVQDMDHENMFWYRQDPGLGLRLIYFSYDVKMKEKGDIPEGYSVSREKKERFSLILESASTNQTSMYLCASSFGGSAWEQYFGPGTRLTVT.

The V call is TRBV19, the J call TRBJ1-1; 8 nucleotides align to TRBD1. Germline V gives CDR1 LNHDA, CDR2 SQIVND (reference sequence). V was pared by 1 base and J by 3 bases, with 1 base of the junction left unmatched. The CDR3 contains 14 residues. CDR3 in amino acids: CASSIVDRDTEAFF. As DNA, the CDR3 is TGTGCCAGTAGTATAGTGGACAGGGACACTGAAGCTTTCTTT.

CDR3 coding DNA: TGTGCCAGTAGTATTCTTGGGGGAGGGAACTACAATGAGCAGTTCTTC. Its protein is CASSILGGGNYNEQFF. The chain uses TRBV19 and TRBJ2-1; TRBD2 matches at 7 bases. Trimming removed 3 bases from V and 3 bases from J; junction bases left unmatched: 8. This CDR3 spans 16 amino acids. Germline V CDR1 and CDR2: LNHDA, SQIVND (reference sequence).

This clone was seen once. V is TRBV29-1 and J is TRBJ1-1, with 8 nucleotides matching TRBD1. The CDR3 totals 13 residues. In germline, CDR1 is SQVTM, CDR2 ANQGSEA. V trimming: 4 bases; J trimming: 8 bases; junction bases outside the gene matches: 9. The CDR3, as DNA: TGCAGCGTTGCCGGACAGGGCGGGTCGGAAGCTTTCTTT. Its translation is CSVAGQGGSEAFF.

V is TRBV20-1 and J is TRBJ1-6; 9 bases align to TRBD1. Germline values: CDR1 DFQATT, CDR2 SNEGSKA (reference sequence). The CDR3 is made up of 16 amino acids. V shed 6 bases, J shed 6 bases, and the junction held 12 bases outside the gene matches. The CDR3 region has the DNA TGCAGTGCGAGTAGTCCCGGGACAGGGCGTAATTCACCCCTCCACTTT. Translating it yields CSASSPGTGRNSPLHF.

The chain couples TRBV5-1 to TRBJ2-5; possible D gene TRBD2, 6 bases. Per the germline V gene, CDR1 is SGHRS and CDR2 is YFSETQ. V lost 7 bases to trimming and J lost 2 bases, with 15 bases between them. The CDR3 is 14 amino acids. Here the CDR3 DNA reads TGCGCCAGCGGGAACTCGACTAGGCAAGAGACCCAGTACTTC. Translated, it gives CASGNSTRQETQYF.

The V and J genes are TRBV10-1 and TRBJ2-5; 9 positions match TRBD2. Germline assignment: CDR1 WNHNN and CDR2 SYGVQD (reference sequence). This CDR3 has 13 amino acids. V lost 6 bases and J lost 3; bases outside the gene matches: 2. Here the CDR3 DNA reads TGCGCCAGCAGCATAGCGGGAGAAGAGACCCAGTACTTC. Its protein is CASSIAGEETQYF.

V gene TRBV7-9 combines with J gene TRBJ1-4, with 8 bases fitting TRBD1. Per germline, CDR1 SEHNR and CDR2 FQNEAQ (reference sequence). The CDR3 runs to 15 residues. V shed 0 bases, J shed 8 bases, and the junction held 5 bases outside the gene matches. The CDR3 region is CASSLAHRGNEKLFF. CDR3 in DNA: TGTGCCAGCAGCTTAGCGCACAGGGGGAACGAAAAACTGTTTTTT.

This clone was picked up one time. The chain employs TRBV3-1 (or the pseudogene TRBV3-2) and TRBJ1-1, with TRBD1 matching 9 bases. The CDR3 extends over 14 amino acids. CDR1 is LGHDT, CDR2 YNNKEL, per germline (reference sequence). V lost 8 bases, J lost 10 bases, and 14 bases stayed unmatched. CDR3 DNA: TGTGCCAGCGGGGGACAGGGCGAGTTCCTTGCAGCTTTCTTT. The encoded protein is CASGGQGEFLAAFF.

The CDR3 loop is CASSPSTATYEQYF. CDR3 DNA: TGTGCCAGCAGTCCCTCGACTGCGACCTACGAGCAGTACTTC. J is TRBJ2-7 and V is TRBV27; D ambiguous. Germline values: CDR1 MNHEY, CDR2 SMNVEV (reference sequence). This CDR3 has 14 amino acids. Trimming shortened V by 5 bases and J by 2 bases, and 13 bases separated the two germline ends.

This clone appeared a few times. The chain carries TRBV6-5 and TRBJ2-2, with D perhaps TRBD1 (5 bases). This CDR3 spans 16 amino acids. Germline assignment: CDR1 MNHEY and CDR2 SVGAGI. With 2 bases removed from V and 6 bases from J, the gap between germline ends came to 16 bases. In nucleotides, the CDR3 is TGTGCCAGCAGTTACGGCTGGACATCCTTCGCCGGGGAGCTGTTTTTT. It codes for CASSYGWTSFAGELFF.

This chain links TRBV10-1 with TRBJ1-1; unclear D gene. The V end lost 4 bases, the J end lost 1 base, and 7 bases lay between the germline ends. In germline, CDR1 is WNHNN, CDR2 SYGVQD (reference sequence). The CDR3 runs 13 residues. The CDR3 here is CASSGHANTEAFF. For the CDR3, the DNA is TGCGCCAGCAGTGGACATGCGAACACTGAAGCTTTCTTT.

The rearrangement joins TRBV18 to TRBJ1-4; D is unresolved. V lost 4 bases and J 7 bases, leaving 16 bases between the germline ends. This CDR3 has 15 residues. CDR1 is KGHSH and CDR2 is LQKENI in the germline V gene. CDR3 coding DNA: TGTGCCAGCTCACAAACCCGGGGTATCGGTGAAAAACTGTTTTTT. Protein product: CASSQTRGIGEKLFF.

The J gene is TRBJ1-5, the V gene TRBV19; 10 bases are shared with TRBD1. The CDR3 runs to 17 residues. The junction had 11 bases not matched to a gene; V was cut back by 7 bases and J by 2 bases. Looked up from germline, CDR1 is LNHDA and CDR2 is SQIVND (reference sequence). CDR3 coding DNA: TGTGCCAGTAACAACTTGGGACAGGGGATCGGCAATCAGCCCCAGCATTTT. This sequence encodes CASNNLGQGIGNQPQHF. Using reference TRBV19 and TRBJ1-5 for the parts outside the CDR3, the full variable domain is DGGITQSPKYLFRKEGQNVTLSCEQNLNHDAMYWYRQDPGQGLRLIYYSQIVNDFQKGDIAEGYSVSREKKESFPLTVTSAQKNPTAFYLCASNNLGQGIGNQPQHFGDGTRLSIL.

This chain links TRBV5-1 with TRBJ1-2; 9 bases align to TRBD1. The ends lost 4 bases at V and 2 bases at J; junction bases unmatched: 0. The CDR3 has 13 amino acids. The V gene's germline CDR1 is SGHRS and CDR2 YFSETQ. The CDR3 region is CASSTGGNYGYTF. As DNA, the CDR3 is TGCGCCAGCAGCACAGGGGGCAACTATGGCTACACCTTC. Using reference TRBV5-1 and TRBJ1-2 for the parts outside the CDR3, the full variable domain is KAGVTQTPRYLIKTRGQQVTLSCSPISGHRSVSWYQQTPGQGLQFLFEYFSETQRNKGNFPGRFSGRQFSNSRSEMNVSTLELGDSALYLCASSTGGNYGYTFGSGTRLTVV.